The following is a T cell receptor beta chain sequence with its context. Its antigen remains unidentified. The entirety of the isolated RNA underwent reverse transcription, so expressed TCRB transcripts were sequenced. Sequencing was performed with immunoSEQ multiplex PCR; in TCRdb, only in-frame clones are kept and a portion is missing. The sample comprises 400,000 or so clones, roughly 12% of which are singletons, and about 0.01% rests with the top ten. The source of the sample is a study of beta chain features in type 1 diabetes. Study findings and constraints: In every one of the four CD4+ subsets, TCRB CDR3s were moderately but significantly shorter in Type 1 diabetes patients.

From germline, CDR1 is LGHNA and CDR2 YSLEER. The CDR3 covers 19 residues. V lost 1 base, J lost 0 bases, and 19 bases lay in between. Sequencing was carried out using naive CD4+ T cells from blood. This rearrangement joins TRBV4-3 to TRBJ2-1; weak D call: TRBD2 (5 bases). This TCR was sampled from a woman between 18 and 29 years old with type 1 diabetes. The CDR3 sequence is CASSQASGMSGSSYNEQFF. In DNA, the CDR3 is TGCGCCAGCAGCCAAGCCTCAGGAATGAGCGGAAGCTCCTACAATGAGCAGTTCTTC.